These 20 T cell receptor beta chains were sequenced from one sample in a study of cytomegalovirus exposure and HLA in healthy donors. 60 Vbeta and 13 Jbeta primers were used in PCR. The data were produced by immunoSEQ multiplex PCR, yet TCRdb's version contains in-frame clones alone and is incomplete. The sample carries about 220,000 clones, 75% recorded once. The sequencing sample was made of PBMCs. Receptors originate from a woman in her twenties or thirties in good health and CMV-seronegative.

The chain combines TRBV2 with TRBJ1-4; TRBD1 is a possible D gene (5 bases). The CDR3 runs 15 residues. The germline V gene encodes CDR1 SNHLY and CDR2 FYNNEI. Trimming left V 5 bases short and J 0 bases short, with 10 bases between. CDR3 coding DNA: TGTGCCAGCAGTCCCGACAGAGCAACTAATGAAAAACTGTTTTTT. The encoded protein is CASSPDRATNEKLFF.

CDR3 sequence: CASSPRTGFGTEAFF. CDR3 nucleotide sequence: TGTGCCAGCAGTCCTAGGACAGGGTTTGGGACTGAAGCTTTCTTT. This chain uses TRBV6-1 with TRBJ1-1; TRBD1 agrees at 8 bases. With V trimmed by 5 bases and J by 5 bases, 10 bases remained unmatched. Germline V lookup: CDR1 MNHNS, CDR2 SASEGT. The CDR3 sequence is 15 residues long.

The rearrangement joins TRBV5-4 to TRBJ2-5, with TRBD1 matching over 9 bases. Unmatched junction bases numbered 2, after V lost 3 bases and J lost 2 bases. Germline CDR1 reads SGHNT; CDR2 reads YYREEE (reference sequence). This CDR3 has 14 residues. The CDR3 sequence: CASSSGQGQETQYF. CDR3 sequence (DNA): TGTGCCAGCAGCTCAGGACAGGGGCAAGAGACCCAGTACTTC.

This clone has only a few counts. The chain's CDR3 is CASSVGGDSSYEQYF. The CDR3 region has the DNA TGTGCCAGCAGCGTAGGAGGGGACAGCTCCTACGAGCAGTACTTC. This chain joins TRBV9 and TRBJ2-7; 7 nucleotides agree with TRBD1. Unmatched junction bases numbered 3, after V lost 0 bases and J lost 0 bases. CDR1 and CDR2 from the germline V gene are SGDLS and YYNGEE. The CDR3 is 15 amino acids.

The chain has TRBV27 and TRBJ2-6; 8 bases are a match to TRBD1. V dropped 4 bases and J dropped 0; count of bases not matched to a gene: 5. The CDR3 is 17 amino acids. The germline CDR1 and CDR2 sequences are MNHEY and SMNVEV (reference sequence). CDR3 bases: TGTGCCAGCAGTTCCAGGGGGCGCAACTCTGGGGCCAACGTCCTGACTTTC. This codes for CASSSRGRNSGANVLTF.

The chain uses TRBV9 and TRBJ2-3, with 7 bases that match TRBD1. J lost 1 base, V lost 4 bases, and 6 bases had no gene match. CDR3 length equals 15 residues. Germline V lookup: CDR1 SGDLS, CDR2 YYNGEE. The CDR3 is CASSSDRDGTDTQYF. CDR3 DNA sequence: TGTGCCAGCAGCTCCGACAGGGACGGCACAGATACGCAGTATTTT.

This CDR3 is CASSLGGEETQYF. The DNA of the CDR3 is TGCGCCAGCAGCTTGGGTGGAGAAGAGACCCAGTACTTC. This chain joins TRBV5-1 and TRBJ2-5; D remains ambiguous. The germline CDR1 and CDR2 sequences are SGHRS and YFSETQ. Trimming pared 0 bases from V and 3 bases from J, leaving 6 bases between. This CDR3 is 13 amino acids long.

Only one count was recorded for this clone. The chain uses TRBV7-6 and TRBJ1-5, with TRBD1 matching 7 bases. CDR1 and CDR2 (germline): SGHVS, FNYEAQ. V was clipped by 0 bases and J by 5 bases; unmatched bases: 16. CDR3 length equals 19 residues. The CDR3 bases are TGTGCCAGCAGCTTAGCCCCTCTGGGAGTAGGGGGCGCGGATCAGCCCCAGCATTTT. This codes for CASSLAPLGVGGADQPQHF.

The rearrangement links TRBV5-6 to TRBJ1-2; TRBD1 matches 9 bases. The V and J ends lost 3 bases and 8 bases, in that order; junction bases with no gene match: 11. This CDR3 comprises 15 residues. In germline, CDR1 is SGHDT, CDR2 YYEEEE. CDR3 in DNA: TGTGCCAGCAGCTGGCGGGTGACAGGGGGGGCAGGCTACACCTTC. As protein: CASSWRVTGGAGYTF.

This clone has a handful of counts. The gene calls are TRBV29-1 and TRBJ1-1, with no clear D. Germline V gene sequence: CDR1 SQVTM, CDR2 ANQGSEA. V was clipped by 0 bases and J by 4 bases, with 12 bases between them. The CDR3 totals 14 residues. CDR3 sequence reads: CSVEERHSPTEAFF. Here the CDR3 DNA reads TGCAGCGTTGAAGAACGTCACAGCCCCACTGAAGCTTTCTTT. The full variable domain, its missing parts supplied by reference TRBV29-1 and TRBJ1-1, is SAVISQKPSRDICQRGTSLTIQCQVDSQVTMMFWYRQQPGQSLTLIATANQGSEATYESGFVIDKFPISRPNLTFSTLTVSNMSPEDSSIYLCSVEERHSPTEAFFGQGTRLTVV.

The gene calls are TRBV27 and TRBJ1-1, with 7 nucleotides matching TRBD1. V lost 4 bases and J lost 0; bases outside the gene matches: 5. The CDR3 has 15 residues. Germline V gives CDR1 MNHEY, CDR2 SMNVEV (reference sequence). DNA of the CDR3: TGTGCCAGCAGTTCAGGACAGGTGGTGAACACTGAAGCTTTCTTT. As protein: CASSSGQVVNTEAFF.

V usage is TRBV5-6 and J usage is TRBJ2-1; 11 bases agree with TRBD2. The germline gives CDR1 SGHDT, CDR2 YYEEEE. CDR3 size: 16 residues. V lost 4 bases to trimming and J lost 1 base; unmatched junction nucleotides: 4. The CDR3 DNA is TGTGCCAGCAGCCTGACTAGCGGGGAGTCCTACAATGAGCAGTTCTTC. This sequence encodes CASSLTSGESYNEQFF.

The gene calls are TRBV4-2 and TRBJ1-4; no clear D. This CDR3 has 15 residues. V lost 1 base and J 13 bases, leaving 19 bases between the germline ends. Germline CDR1 and CDR2: LGHNA and YNFKEQ. In nucleotides, the CDR3 is TGTGCCAGCAGCCAAGCACCGGGTATGGCTGAGGGACTGTTTTTT. Translated: CASSQAPGMAEGLFF.

This chain links TRBV5-1 with TRBJ1-5; no clear D. The V gene lost 0 bases and the J gene lost 2 bases, with 6 bases spanning the gap. The CDR3 loop spans 14 amino acids. Germline lookup yields CDR1 SGHRS and CDR2 YFSETQ. Here the CDR3 DNA reads TGCGCCAGCAGCTTGGAGTCAGGCAATCAGCCCCAGCATTTT. Protein product: CASSLESGNQPQHF.

This sequence joins TRBV19 and TRBJ2-5; 9 positions match TRBD1. V trimming: 5 bases; J trimming: 7 bases; junction bases outside the gene matches: 2. Germline V CDR1 and CDR2: LNHDA, SQIVND (reference sequence). The CDR3 is 12 amino acids. CDR3 residues: CASSGTGLTQYF. The CDR3 DNA reads as TGTGCCAGTAGTGGGACAGGGCTGACCCAGTACTTC.

CDR3: CASSFGLVGNEQFF. The CDR3 DNA reads TGTGCCAGCAGTTTCGGACTAGTGGGTAATGAGCAGTTCTTC. The chain couples TRBV27 to TRBJ2-1; 7 bases match TRBD2. After removal of 3 bases from V and 7 bases from J, the junction contained 6 bases not matched to a gene. This CDR3 contains 14 residues. The germline V gene has CDR1 MNHEY and CDR2 SMNVEV (reference sequence).

V and J are TRBV9 and TRBJ2-1; 11 bases line up with TRBD2. Germline V gene lookup returns CDR1 SGDLS and CDR2 YYNGEE. V trimming: 4 bases; J trimming: 5 bases; junction bases outside the gene matches: 8. The CDR3 has 16 amino acids. CDR3 bases: TGTGCCAGCAGCCCTCGAGGACTAGCGGGTGACAATGAGCAGTTCTTC. It specifies CASSPRGLAGDNEQFF. The full variable domain, its missing parts supplied by reference TRBV9 and TRBJ2-1, is DSGVTQTPKHLITATGQRVTLRCSPRSGDLSVYWYQQSLDQGLQFLIQYYNGEERAKGNILERFSAQQFPDLHSELNLSSLELGDSALYFCASSPRGLAGDNEQFFGPGTRLTVL.

V usage is TRBV5-1 and J usage is TRBJ1-1; 8 bases are shared with TRBD1. After removal of 4 bases from V and 7 bases from J, the junction contained 9 bases not matched to a gene. The CDR3 is 14 amino acids. Germline V lookup: CDR1 SGHRS, CDR2 YFSETQ. The chain's CDR3 is CASSRGTGPIEAFF. The CDR3 DNA reads TGCGCCAGCAGCAGAGGGACAGGTCCTATTGAAGCTTTCTTT.

The CDR3 DNA sequence: TGTGCCAGCGGCTCCCCAACCATCACAGATACGCAGTATTTT. Encoded protein: CASGSPTITDTQYF. The chain joins TRBV2 to TRBJ2-3, with D unresolved. CDR1 SNHLY and CDR2 FYNNEI come from the germline V gene. The CDR3 extends over 14 amino acids. V gave up 8 bases and J gave up 2 bases, with 14 bases separating them.

The chain carries TRBV5-1 and TRBJ2-7, with 9 positions matching TRBD1. This CDR3 spans 15 amino acids. In germline, CDR1 is SGHRS, CDR2 YFSETQ. V shed 4 bases, J shed 7 bases, and the junction held 12 bases outside the gene matches. The CDR3, as DNA: TGCGCCAGCAGCGGAGAGGGGACAGGGTCGGGGGAGCAGTACTTC. This translates into CASSGEGTGSGEQYF. Complete variable domain (other parts from reference TRBV5-1 and TRBJ2-7): KAGVTQTPRYLIKTRGQQVTLSCSPISGHRSVSWYQQTPGQGLQFLFEYFSETQRNKGNFPGRFSGRQFSNSRSEMNVSTLELGDSALYLCASSGEGTGSGEQYFGPGTRLTVT.